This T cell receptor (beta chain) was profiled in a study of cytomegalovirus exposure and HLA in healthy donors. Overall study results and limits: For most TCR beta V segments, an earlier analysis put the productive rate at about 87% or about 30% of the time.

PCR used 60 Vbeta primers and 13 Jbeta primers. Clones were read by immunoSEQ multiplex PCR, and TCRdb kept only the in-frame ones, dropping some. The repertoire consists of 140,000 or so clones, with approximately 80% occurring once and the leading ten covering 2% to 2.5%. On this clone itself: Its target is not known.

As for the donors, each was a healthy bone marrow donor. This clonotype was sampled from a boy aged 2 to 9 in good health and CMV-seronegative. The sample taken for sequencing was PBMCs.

Written as DNA, the CDR3 is TGTGCCAGCAGGGGACAGATAATCTACGAGCAGTACTTC. Amino acids: CASRGQIIYEQYF. This chain joins TRBV5-5 and TRBJ2-7; 7 nucleotides align to TRBD1. V gave up 5 bases and J gave up 3 bases; unmatched junction bases: 5. Germline CDR1 is SGHKS and CDR2 is YYEKEE (reference sequence). CDR3 length: 13 amino acids.